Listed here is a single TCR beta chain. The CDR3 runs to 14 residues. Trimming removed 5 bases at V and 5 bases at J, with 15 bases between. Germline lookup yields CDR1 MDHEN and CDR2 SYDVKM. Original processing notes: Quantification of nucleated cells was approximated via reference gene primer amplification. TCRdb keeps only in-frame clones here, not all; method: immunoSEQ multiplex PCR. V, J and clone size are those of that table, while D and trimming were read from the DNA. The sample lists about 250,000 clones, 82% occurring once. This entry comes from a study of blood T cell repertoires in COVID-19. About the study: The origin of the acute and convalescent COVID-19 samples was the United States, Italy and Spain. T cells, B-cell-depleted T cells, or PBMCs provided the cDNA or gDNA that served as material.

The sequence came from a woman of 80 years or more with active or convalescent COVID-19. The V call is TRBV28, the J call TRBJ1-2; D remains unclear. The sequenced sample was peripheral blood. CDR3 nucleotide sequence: TGTGCCAGCAGTCCATCGATGGCCTCTTATGGCTACACCTTC. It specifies CASSPSMASYGYTF.